Described below is a single TCR beta chain sequence and its context. Its antigen has not been determined. No base quality information exists; no much larger clone differs at one position. This sample was taken from a study of T cell responses to AZD1222 COVID-19 vaccine (dated by TCRdb to about 2021). About the full investigation: A total of 233 trial participants underwent TCR sequencing, of whom 207 had received two doses of AZD1222 and around 25 had received two doses of the MenACWY control vaccine. Trial participants were enrolled by age into subgroups of 18-55, 56-69 and 70-plus years, and around 150, 28 and 57 TCR-sequenced participants, respectively, were included in these subgroups. Study-wide findings and limitations: The 56-69-year group was small, and its depth increase did not reach significance, likely because of low power. The whole spike protein was spanned by vaccine-associated CD4 TCRs, and dominant responses were seen in regions 160-218 and 743-854. Participants were mostly white British, with more females than males. The authors suggested clonal diversity may have been underestimated. Conclusions about previously exposed vaccinees are limited, since just five or six AZD1222 recipients were seropositive for SARS-CoV-2 at baseline. Reportedly, close to half of the unique spike-specific TCRs recognized epitopes lying outside the regions that are mutated in the B.1.351 and B.1.1.7 variants. Because no day 14 peak-response samples were available, the repertoires could be characterized only after the peak T cell response. After two AZD1222 doses, spike-specific TCR breadth and depth were significantly higher than at day 0 and than in MenACWY recipients.

The CDR3 runs 16 amino acids, cysteine and phenylalanine included. Kept here is only the CDR3 DNA, which spans 48 bases and is read in frame from base 1. Taken from the germline V gene, the CDR1 and CDR2 loops are WSHSY and SAAADI. After removal of 6 bases from V and 4 bases from J, the junction retains 5 bases not matched to a gene. The CDR3 regions of human TCRbeta chains were subjected to immunosequencing. In the paper's pipeline: Repertoire TCRs were checked for matches against a reference library of SARS-CoV-2-specific TCRs that had been generated using the MIRA antigen-specificity platform. Breadth meant the fraction of unique TCRs that were SARS-CoV-2-associated, whereas depth meant the fraction of total T cells that were SARS-CoV-2-associated. Using the MIRA data, every spike-specific TCR was mapped to the spike region that the TCR reacted to and assigned to either a CD4 or a CD8 class. Log10-transformed breadth and depth values were compared by one-way ANOVA with Sidak's multiple comparisons tests. TCRdb re-hosts the immuneACCESS table, in-frame sequences only. Its copies lack some clones; in the studies checked, an unresolved V gene accounts for under half of them, and the cause for the rest is not known. V and J calls plus clone size are reproduced from that table; the DNA served to infer D and trimming. This sample is represented by 100,000 to 130,000 clones; about 93% of them were singletons. About 6.6% of the sample is in the top ten clones.

Taken with the paper, the label for time point translates to: about 28 days (+/-7) after the second vaccine dose. AZD1222 recipients given second doses at about 4 weeks or at about 12 weeks were pooled, since spike-specific TCR depth and breadth were not found to differ between the two schedules. Vaccinee samples were obtained from the UK trials COV001 and COV002, which included a single-blind randomized controlled phase 2/3 trial of AZD1222 (ChAdOx1 nCoV-19) in healthy adults. Trial participant PBMC samples were collected at day 0 and day 28 after the second dose for TCRbeta chain sequencing. The sequencing used peripheral blood, collected 28 days after the second AZD1222 dose. The sequence joins TRBV10-2 to TRBJ2-1, and 14 junctional nucleotides match TRBD2. The clonotype comes from an adult who received the AZD1222 COVID-19 vaccine. The sequence in DNA is TGCGCCAGCAGGGGGACTAGCGGGGGCCGTTACAATGAGCAGTTCTTC. Protein translation: CASRGTSGGRYNEQFF.